The present T cell receptor beta chain was sequenced within a study of blood T cell repertoires in COVID-19. At the level of the study: Both acute and convalescent COVID-19 samples were obtained from the United States, Italy and Spain. The analysed material was cDNA or gDNA that came from T cells, B-cell-depleted T cells, or PBMCs.

Seattle's cohort entered during active infection and was followed longitudinally. Sequencing was performed with immunoSEQ multiplex PCR; in TCRdb, only in-frame clones are kept and a portion is missing. The sample shows fewer than 350,000 clones, about nine tenths of them seen only once. This CDR3 is 18 amino acids long. V lost 3 bases and J lost 0; bases outside the gene matches: 3. Germline V gene lookup returns CDR1 SGHRS and CDR2 YFSETQ. The chain has TRBV5-1 and TRBJ2-6; 13 nucleotides align to TRBD2. The clonotype originates from a woman in her 30s with COVID-19, enrolled during active disease. The specimen sequenced was peripheral blood. The CDR3 region is CASSSGLAGVSGANVLTF. The DNA of the CDR3 is TGCGCCAGCAGCTCCGGACTAGCGGGAGTCTCTGGGGCCAACGTCCTGACTTTC. The variable domain in full, with the rest retrieved from reference TRBV5-1 and TRBJ2-6, is KAGVTQTPRYLIKTRGQQVTLSCSPISGHRSVSWYQQTPGQGLQFLFEYFSETQRNKGNFPGRFSGRQFSNSRSEMNVSTLELGDSALYLCASSSGLAGVSGANVLTFGAGSRLTVL.